This is a list of T cell receptor beta chains from one sample in a study of blood T cell repertoires in COVID-19. Clones were read by immunoSEQ multiplex PCR, and TCRdb kept only the in-frame ones, dropping some. The table records 300,000 or so clones, around 87% of them present only once. What was sequenced was peripheral blood. Receptors originate from a man aged 45 to 65 with active or convalescent COVID-19. CDR3s include the opening cysteine and the closing phenylalanine or tryptophan. The D gene is left open where the match is weak. Clone size is shown for a subset of rows, as once, few, many or a class of expanded clone.

-	-	TRBV9	TRBJ2-2	CASSVVGGNWNTGELFF	TGTGCCAGCAGCGTAGTTGGAGGGAATTGGAACACCGGGGAGCTGTTTTTT
-	-	TRBV18	TRBJ1-5	CASSPSQGGLNQPQHF	TGTGCCAGCTCACCATCCCAGGGAGGTCTCAATCAGCCCCAGCATTTT
few	TRBD1	TRBV10-3	TRBJ2-7	CAISQGGTGSYEQYF	TGTGCCATCAGCCAAGGAGGGACAGGGAGCTACGAGCAGTACTTC
-	TRBD1	TRBV19	TRBJ1-2	CASSMGTGEGYGYTF	TGTGCCAGTAGTATGGGGACAGGGGAAGGCTATGGCTACACCTTC
-	TRBD1	TRBV30	TRBJ2-1	CAWSAGGQLGLVNEQFF	TGTGCCTGGAGTGCTGGGGGACAGTTAGGTTTGGTCAATGAGCAGTTCTTC
-	-	TRBV5-1	TRBJ2-7	CASSLGTAPYEQYF	TGCGCCAGCAGCTTGGGGACAGCTCCCTACGAGCAGTACTTC
-	-	TRBV28	TRBJ1-1	CASSTVGGSHPEAFF	TGTGCCAGCAGCACGGTGGGGGGGTCCCACCCTGAAGCTTTCTTT
-	TRBD1	TRBV7-9	TRBJ1-1	CASSLVGQGMNTEAFF	TGTGCCAGCAGCTTAGTGGGACAGGGGATGAACACTGAAGCTTTCTTT
-	-	TRBV5-5	TRBJ1-2	CASSLLPGPNYGYTF	TGTGCCAGCAGCTTGCTCCCAGGGCCTAACTATGGCTACACCTTC
once	-	TRBV10-1	TRBJ1-3	CARSQGSGNTIYF	TGCGCCAGATCGCAGGGCTCTGGAAACACCATATATTTT
-	TRBD2	TRBV6-2/TRBV6-3	TRBJ2-7	CASSYKRLAGGTYEQYF	TGTGCCAGCAGTTACAAAAGGCTAGCGGGAGGAACCTACGAGCAGTACTTC
-	-	TRBV6-1	TRBJ2-1	CASSESQRPEGNEQFF	TGTGCCAGCAGTGAGAGCCAGAGGCCCGAAGGTAATGAGCAGTTCTTC
-	TRBD2	TRBV18	TRBJ2-1	CASSRSGSNEQFF	TGTGCCAGCTCACGTAGCGGGAGCAATGAGCAGTTCTTC
-	-	TRBV29-1	TRBJ2-6	CSVPASTVSGANVLTF	TGCAGCGTTCCCGCCTCGACAGTATCTGGGGCCAACGTCCTGACTTTC
-	-	TRBV9	TRBJ2-6	CASSVVVGGWAGANVLTF	TGTGCCAGCAGCGTAGTTGTAGGGGGTTGGGCTGGGGCCAACGTCCTGACTTTC
-	TRBD1	TRBV7-2	TRBJ1-5	CASSSGTGRNQPQHF	TGTGCCAGCAGCTCAGGGACAGGGAGAAATCAGCCCCAGCATTTT
-	TRBD1	TRBV28	TRBJ1-5	CASGPNRGRVLHQPQHF	TGTGCCAGCGGCCCGAACAGGGGCCGGGTCTTGCATCAGCCCCAGCATTTT